This T cell receptor (beta chain) was identified in a study of blood T cell repertoires in COVID-19. In the study overall: From T cells, B-cell-depleted T cells, or PBMCs came the material, which was cDNA or gDNA.

Here immunoSEQ multiplex PCR was the method, and the copy in TCRdb shows in-frame clones only, minus some. The data show more than 70,000 clones, 75% to 85% seen once. CDR1 and CDR2 (germline): SGHDT, YYEEEE. The CDR3 sequence is 15 residues long. Trimming removed 1 base from V and 4 bases from J, with 12 bases in between. The clonotype comes from a woman aged 70-85 years with acute or convalescent COVID-19. The chain combines TRBV5-6 with TRBJ2-1, with D possibly matching TRBD1 (6 bases). The source material was peripheral blood. The CDR3 spells CASSLPGERYNEQFF. CDR3 nucleotides: TGTGCCAGCAGCTTGCCAGGGGAGCGTTACAATGAGCAGTTCTTC.